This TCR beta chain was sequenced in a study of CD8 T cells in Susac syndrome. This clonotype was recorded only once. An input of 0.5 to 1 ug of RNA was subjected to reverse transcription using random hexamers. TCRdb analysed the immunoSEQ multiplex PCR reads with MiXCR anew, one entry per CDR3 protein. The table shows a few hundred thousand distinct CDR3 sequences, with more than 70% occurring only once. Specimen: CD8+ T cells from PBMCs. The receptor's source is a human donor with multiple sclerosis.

In nucleotides, the CDR3 is TGTGCCAGCAGCCCGAGGCAAGGGCTCTTCTCTCCGGACTATGGCTACACCTTC. This codes for CASSPRQGLFSPDYGYTF. V and J are TRBV13 and TRBJ1-2; the D is unclear. The CDR3 extends over 18 amino acids. The germline V gene has CDR1 PRHDT and CDR2 FYEKMQ (reference sequence). V lost 5 bases to trimming and J lost 3 bases, with 25 bases between them. The whole variable domain, remainder taken from reference TRBV13 and TRBJ1-2, is AAGVIQSPRHLIKEKRETATLKCYPIPRHDTVYWYQQGPGQDPQFLISFYEKMQSDKGSIPDRFSAQQFSDYHSELNMSSLELGDSALYFCASSPRQGLFSPDYGYTFGSGTRLTVV.